The rows below give T cell receptor beta chains drawn from one sample of a study of cytomegalovirus exposure and HLA in healthy donors. Assay: immunoSEQ multiplex PCR; the TCRdb copy retains only in-frame clones and omits some. The sample carries about 130,000 clones, 80% recorded once. What was sequenced was PBMCs. The origin of the receptors is a man aged 35 to 55 in good health and CMV-seronegative. Each CDR3 is given with its conserved first and last residue. A D gene is named only where the DNA matches it firmly. Size is stated for part of the rows, as once, few or many counts, or as a class when the clone is expanded.

v_gene: TRBV19; abundance: .; d_gene: .; j_gene: TRBJ2-6; CDR3aa: CASDSSGANVLTF; CDR3nt: TGTGCCAGTGACAGCTCTGGGGCCAACGTCCTGACTTTC
v_gene: TRBV4-1; abundance: .; d_gene: TRBD1; j_gene: TRBJ2-6; CDR3aa: CASSQRGQGALSGANVLTF; CDR3nt: TGCGCCAGCAGCCAGAGGGGGCAGGGGGCCCTCTCTGGGGCCAACGTCCTGACTTTC
v_gene: TRBV6-5; abundance: .; d_gene: .; j_gene: TRBJ2-2; CDR3aa: CASSYRRSPPGELFF; CDR3nt: TGTGCCAGCAGTTATAGGAGGAGCCCCCCCGGGGAGCTGTTTTTT
v_gene: TRBV7-9; abundance: .; d_gene: TRBD1; j_gene: TRBJ1-1; CDR3aa: CASSLPPDRVGTEAFF; CDR3nt: TGTGCCAGCAGCTTACCCCCCGACAGGGTAGGCACTGAAGCTTTCTTT
v_gene: TRBV28; abundance: .; d_gene: TRBD2; j_gene: TRBJ2-7; CDR3aa: CASKTGLATYEQYF; CDR3nt: TGTGCCAGCAAGACGGGACTAGCTACCTACGAGCAGTACTTC
v_gene: TRBV7-8; abundance: .; d_gene: .; j_gene: TRBJ2-7; CDR3aa: CASSLGSGRGPFSYEQYF; CDR3nt: TGTGCCAGCAGCTTAGGGTCCGGGCGGGGGCCTTTCTCCTACGAGCAGTACTTC
v_gene: TRBV5-1; abundance: .; d_gene: .; j_gene: TRBJ2-5; CDR3aa: CASSTSLGSQETQYF; CDR3nt: TGCGCCAGCAGCACTTCGCTTGGGAGCCAAGAGACCCAGTACTTC
v_gene: TRBV4-1; abundance: .; d_gene: TRBD1; j_gene: TRBJ1-2; CDR3aa: CASSQADRAHGYTF; CDR3nt: TGCGCCAGCAGCCAAGCTGACAGGGCGCATGGCTACACCTTC
v_gene: TRBV2; abundance: .; d_gene: .; j_gene: TRBJ2-7; CDR3aa: CASSEFPVSEQYF; CDR3nt: TGTGCCAGCAGTGAATTCCCGGTTAGCGAGCAGTACTTC
v_gene: TRBV6-5; abundance: .; d_gene: .; j_gene: TRBJ2-7; CDR3aa: CASSERTGTYEQYF; CDR3nt: TGTGCCAGCAGTGAACGGACGGGAACCTACGAGCAGTACTTC
v_gene: TRBV6-1; abundance: .; d_gene: TRBD1; j_gene: TRBJ1-2; CDR3aa: CASRDRAVYGYTF; CDR3nt: TGTGCCAGCAGAGACAGGGCCGTCTATGGCTACACCTTC
v_gene: TRBV29-1; abundance: .; d_gene: .; j_gene: TRBJ1-1; CDR3aa: CSARQDGTEAFF; CDR3nt: TGCAGCGCCCGACAGGATGGGACTGAAGCTTTCTTT
v_gene: TRBV7-9; abundance: .; d_gene: TRBD1; j_gene: TRBJ2-7; CDR3aa: CASSYGTGVGNEQYF; CDR3nt: TGTGCCAGCAGCTACGGGACAGGGGTCGGGAACGAGCAGTACTTC
v_gene: TRBV25-1; abundance: .; d_gene: TRBD1; j_gene: TRBJ1-2; CDR3aa: CASSAGTGDVHGYTF; CDR3nt: TGTGCCAGCAGTGCAGGGACAGGGGACGTCCATGGCTACACCTTC
v_gene: TRBV11-2; abundance: .; d_gene: .; j_gene: TRBJ2-5; CDR3aa: CASNLPRQAIKTQYF; CDR3nt: TGTGCCAGCAACCTACCCCGACAGGCCATAAAGACCCAGTACTTC
v_gene: TRBV7-9; abundance: few; d_gene: .; j_gene: TRBJ2-3; CDR3aa: CASSLNQGADTQYF; CDR3nt: TGTGCCAGCAGCTTAAACCAGGGCGCAGATACGCAGTATTTT
v_gene: TRBV7-2; abundance: .; d_gene: .; j_gene: TRBJ2-7; CDR3aa: CASSLEGTSYEQYF; CDR3nt: TGTGCCAGCAGCTTAGAAGGGACATCCTACGAGCAGTACTTC
v_gene: TRBV7-6; abundance: .; d_gene: .; j_gene: TRBJ2-7; CDR3aa: CASSLGGEYEQYF; CDR3nt: TGTGCCAGCAGCCTTGGCGGGGAATACGAGCAGTACTTC
v_gene: TRBV11-2; abundance: .; d_gene: .; j_gene: TRBJ2-1; CDR3aa: CASSLVADNEQFF; CDR3nt: TGTGCCAGCAGCTTAGTAGCGGACAATGAGCAGTTCTTC
v_gene: TRBV19; abundance: .; d_gene: .; j_gene: TRBJ1-6; CDR3aa: CASIGRNSPLHF; CDR3nt: TGTGCCAGTATTGGGAGGAATTCACCCCTCCACTTT
v_gene: TRBV28; abundance: .; d_gene: .; j_gene: TRBJ1-2; CDR3aa: CASSLHPGGDVYGYTF; CDR3nt: TGTGCCAGCAGTTTGCACCCAGGAGGTGATGTTTATGGCTACACCTTC
v_gene: TRBV18; abundance: .; d_gene: .; j_gene: TRBJ1-5; CDR3aa: CASSPQPGWGLNQPQHF; CDR3nt: TGTGCCAGCTCACCACAACCAGGGTGGGGACTAAATCAGCCCCAGCATTTT
v_gene: TRBV10-3; abundance: .; d_gene: TRBD1; j_gene: TRBJ1-5; CDR3aa: CAISLGQGQPQHF; CDR3nt: TGTGCCATCAGTCTTGGACAGGGCCAGCCCCAGCATTTT
v_gene: TRBV7-2; abundance: .; d_gene: TRBD2; j_gene: TRBJ2-3; CDR3aa: CASRRGLAGGGGDTQYF; CDR3nt: TGTGCCAGCAGACGCGGACTAGCGGGAGGGGGGGGAGATACGCAGTATTTT
v_gene: TRBV5-4; abundance: .; d_gene: .; j_gene: TRBJ2-7; CDR3aa: CASSQDYTSYEQYF; CDR3nt: TGTGCCAGCAGCCAGGACTATACGTCCTACGAGCAGTACTTC
v_gene: TRBV7-2; abundance: few; d_gene: .; j_gene: TRBJ2-7; CDR3aa: CASSQNLGNEQYF; CDR3nt: TGTGCCAGCAGCCAGAACCTAGGTAACGAGCAGTACTTC
v_gene: TRBV6-5; abundance: once; d_gene: .; j_gene: TRBJ1-3; CDR3aa: CASSPTVGNTIYF; CDR3nt: TGTGCCAGCAGTCCTACGGTTGGAAACACCATATATTTT
v_gene: TRBV29-1; abundance: .; d_gene: .; j_gene: TRBJ1-2; CDR3aa: CSVSRGDYGYTF; CDR3nt: TGCAGCGTTTCAAGGGGCGACTATGGCTACACCTTC
v_gene: TRBV6-1; abundance: few; d_gene: TRBD1; j_gene: TRBJ1-5; CDR3aa: CASQDRGNQPQHF; CDR3nt: TGTGCCAGCCAAGACAGGGGCAATCAGCCCCAGCATTTT
v_gene: TRBV5-1; abundance: .; d_gene: .; j_gene: TRBJ1-1; CDR3aa: CASSFSNRLNTEAFF; CDR3nt: TGCGCCAGCAGCTTTTCGAACAGATTGAACACTGAAGCTTTCTTT
v_gene: TRBV2; abundance: .; d_gene: .; j_gene: TRBJ1-5; CDR3aa: CASSPRGRGDQPQHF; CDR3nt: TGTGCCAGCAGTCCCAGGGGAAGGGGCGATCAGCCCCAGCATTTT
v_gene: TRBV28; abundance: .; d_gene: .; j_gene: TRBJ2-5; CDR3aa: CASSLDTGLSGETQYF; CDR3nt: TGTGCCAGCAGTTTAGACACCGGACTAAGCGGAGAGACCCAGTACTTC